The T cell receptor (beta chain) under discussion was sequenced for a study of cytomegalovirus exposure and HLA in healthy donors. Points on this clone: Its antigen is unidentified.

13 Jbeta primers and 60 Vbeta primers were used for the PCR. Profiling relied on immunoSEQ multiplex PCR, and the TCRdb table lists in-frame clones only, not all of them. The sample lists over 150,000 clones, 70% to 90% seen once, with 2% to 3% in the top ten. General study findings and limits: Reportedly, cytomegalovirus status was diagnosed with high sensitivity and specificity.

Germline CDR1 and CDR2: SGDLS and YYNGEE. V shed 3 bases, J shed 7 bases, and the junction held 10 bases outside the gene matches. The length of the CDR3 is 16 residues. This receptor was taken from a man aged 25-40 years in good health and CMV-seropositive. The chain links TRBV9 to TRBJ2-2; 9 nucleotides line up with TRBD1. Material for sequencing was PBMCs. The CDR3 protein is CASSALGQGSFGELFF. The CDR3 region has the DNA TGTGCCAGCAGCGCCTTGGGACAGGGTAGTTTCGGGGAGCTGTTTTTT.